This T cell receptor (beta chain) was retrieved from a study of blood T cell repertoires in COVID-19. Across the whole study: Sites across the United States, Italy and Spain contributed samples from acute and convalescent COVID-19.

The assay was immunoSEQ multiplex PCR, and TCRdb's table has in-frame clones only and misses some. Of 300,000 or so clones detected, more than 70% appear once; the ten largest clones hold under 7.5%. This CDR3 region has 14 residues. Germline V lookup: CDR1 SNHLY, CDR2 FYNNEI. The V end lost 7 bases, the J end lost 4 bases, and 16 bases lay between the germline ends. This TCR came from a man younger than 30 who had recovered from COVID-19. The chain is built from TRBV2 and TRBJ1-1; TRBD1 might be the D (5 bases). Sequenced material: peripheral blood. CDR3 residues: CASTQVFGGTEAFF. CDR3 nucleotides: TGTGCCAGCACCCAGGTGTTCGGGGGCACTGAAGCTTTCTTT.